A single sample is the source of the 32 T cell receptor beta chains below, sequenced in a study of PD-1 blockade in classical Hodgkin lymphoma. Each patient's relapse followed autologous stem cell transplantation, and brentuximab vedotin exposure varied. Generated by immunoSEQ multiplex PCR, the TCRdb table keeps only in-frame clones and is missing some. The profile covers some 96,000 clones, with roughly 88% appearing a single time and 12% taken by the ten largest. Sample: peripheral blood mononuclear cells (PBMCs), taken at baseline. The receptors originated from a human donor with classical Hodgkin lymphoma.

The chain carries TRBV5-1 and TRBJ1-2, with 8 nucleotides matching TRBD1. V dropped 5 bases and J dropped 4; count of bases not matched to a gene: 31. The CDR3 length is 22 residues. The germline gives CDR1 SGHRS, CDR2 YFSETQ. The CDR3: CASSARRDRPPSPEPVPYGYTF. The CDR3, as DNA: TGCGCCAGCAGTGCTCGCCGGGACAGGCCCCCATCACCGGAACCGGTCCCCTATGGCTACACCTTC.

The V and J genes are TRBV5-4 and TRBJ2-2; D is possibly TRBD2 (6 bases). The germline V gene has CDR1 SGHNT and CDR2 YYREEE (reference sequence). V lost 2 bases to trimming and J lost 4 bases, with 9 bases between them. The CDR3 sequence is 14 residues long. The CDR3 nucleotides are TGTGCCAGCAGCTTAAGGGGAGGCACCGGGGAGCTGTTTTTT. This codes for CASSLRGGTGELFF.

The chain employs TRBV29-1 and TRBJ2-3; 9 bases are shared with TRBD2. After removal of 7 bases from V and 4 bases from J, the junction contained 9 bases not matched to a gene. Germline CDR1 reads SQVTM; CDR2 reads ANQGSEA. The CDR3 totals 14 residues. The CDR3 DNA is TGCAGCGCGCAAGAGGGCGGGAGGGCAGATACGCAGTATTTT. Residues: CSAQEGGRADTQYF.

This clone was counted once. V gene TRBV29-1 combines with J gene TRBJ2-3, with D possibly TRBD2 on 6 matching bases. Trimming stripped 0 bases from V and 4 bases from J, with 20 bases between. The germline gives CDR1 SQVTM, CDR2 ANQGSEA. This CDR3 is built from 17 residues. CDR3 residues: CSVEDRSDYAPSDTQYF. DNA for the CDR3: TGCAGCGTTGAAGATCGGTCGGACTATGCGCCTTCAGATACGCAGTATTTT.

V and J are TRBV6-5 and TRBJ2-7, with 8 bases identical to TRBD2. The CDR3 runs to 15 residues. Unmatched junction bases numbered 8, after V lost 5 bases and J lost 2 bases. Germline lookup yields CDR1 MNHEY and CDR2 SVGAGI. CDR3 amino acids: CASSSLAGRAYEQYF. The DNA for the CDR3 is TGTGCCAGCAGTAGCTTAGCGGGACGGGCCTACGAGCAGTACTTC.

There are a few counts of this clone. V usage is TRBV7-2 and J usage is TRBJ2-1; D perhaps matches TRBD2 (5 bases). V was pared by 3 bases and J by 5 bases, with 8 bases between. Per germline, CDR1 SGHTA and CDR2 FQGNSA. The CDR3 sequence is 13 residues long. This CDR3 reads CASSFSVDNEQFF. For the CDR3, the DNA is TGTGCCAGCAGCTTTAGCGTAGACAATGAGCAGTTCTTC. Drawing the rest from reference TRBV7-2 and TRBJ2-1, the complete variable domain is GAGVSQSPSNKVTEKGKDVELRCDPISGHTALYWYRQSLGQGLEFLIYFQGNSAPDKSGLPSDRFSAERTGGSVSTLTIQRTQQEDSAVYLCASSFSVDNEQFFGPGTRLTVL.

This chain uses TRBV7-9 with TRBJ1-4; D gene uncertain. From germline, CDR1 is SEHNR and CDR2 FQNEAQ (reference sequence). This CDR3 region has 16 residues. V lost 5 bases, J lost 8 bases, and 21 bases lay in between. The CDR3 spells CASSPRAAVVGEKLFF. DNA for the CDR3: TGTGCCAGCAGCCCCCGGGCGGCCGTGGTAGGGGAAAAACTGTTTTTT.

The rearrangement links TRBV14 to TRBJ2-5; possibly TRBD1 for D (6 bases). The CDR3 spans 14 residues. Looked up from germline, CDR1 is SGHDN and CDR2 is FVKESK. V was shortened by 4 bases and J by 1 base, with 10 bases between the two germline ends. In DNA form, the CDR3 reads TGTGCCAGCAGCCCCCGACAGGCCCAAGAGACCCAGTACTTC. Protein product: CASSPRQAQETQYF.

This chain connects TRBV2 to TRBJ2-7; 11 nucleotides line up with TRBD2. Trimming cost V 8 bases and J 3 bases; bases outside gene matches: 9. CDR3 length: 15 amino acids. Germline values: CDR1 SNHLY, CDR2 FYNNEI. In DNA, the CDR3 is TGTGCCAGCCGTATGGGACTAGCGGATAACTACGAGCAGTACTTC. As protein: CASRMGLADNYEQYF.

The chain links TRBV27 to TRBJ2-1; the match to TRBD2 covers 9 bases. Germline-derived CDR1 and CDR2 are MNHEY and SMNVEV (reference sequence). This CDR3 spans 16 amino acids. V was pared by 7 bases and J by 6 bases, with 13 bases of the junction left unmatched. The CDR3 nucleotides read TGTGCCAGCACCTCCGTAGCGGGAGCGGCTCGCAATGAGCAGTTCTTC. Amino acid sequence: CASTSVAGAARNEQFF.

This chain uses TRBV7-9 with TRBJ2-1; a weak D match, TRBD2 (6 bases). CDR1 and CDR2 (germline): SEHNR, FQNEAQ (reference sequence). Trimming took 3 bases from V and 7 from J, leaving 16 bases between them. This CDR3 region has 15 residues. CDR3 sequence reads: CASSLRLGLRNEQFF. The CDR3 DNA reads as TGTGCCAGCAGCTTGCGACTAGGGTTGAGGAATGAGCAGTTCTTC.

The chain has TRBV10-3 and TRBJ2-5; TRBD1 agrees at 8 bases. CDR1 and CDR2 (germline): ENHRY, SYGVKD. V lost 4 bases, J lost 3 bases, and 4 bases stayed unmatched. The CDR3 has 14 residues. The CDR3 coding sequence is TGTGCCATCAGTGCCCCGGGACAGGAAGAGACCCAGTACTTC. This encodes CAISAPGQEETQYF.

This sequence joins TRBV7-8 and TRBJ2-7; possibly TRBD1 for D (5 bases). Germline V gives CDR1 SGHVS, CDR2 FQNEAQ. V was clipped by 5 bases and J by 2 bases, with 13 bases between them. The CDR3 covers 14 residues. The chain's CDR3 is CASSPRAGTYEQYF. The CDR3, as DNA: TGTGCCAGCAGCCCTAGGGCAGGGACCTACGAGCAGTACTTC.

This clone showed up just a few times. This chain links TRBV27 with TRBJ2-5; D perhaps matches TRBD2 (7 bases). Germline V gives CDR1 MNHEY, CDR2 SMNVEV (reference sequence). This CDR3 has 13 amino acids. V lost 10 bases to trimming and J lost 2 bases, with 14 bases between them. The CDR3 sequence: CATRAGQQETQYF. In DNA form, the CDR3 reads TGTGCCACCCGAGCGGGACAACAAGAGACCCAGTACTTC.

About this clone itself: The junction and the germline gene differ at one end; a read error may be behind it. The chain employs TRBV18 and TRBJ2-1; TRBD2 matches at 13 bases. Germline CDR1 KGHSH, CDR2 LQKENI. The CDR3 extends over 17 amino acids. Here the CDR3 reads CASSPLPGTSGNNKQFF. CDR3 DNA: TGTGCCAGCTCACCCCTCCCCGGGACTAGCGGGAACAATAAGCAGTTCTTC.

The chain carries TRBV11-2 and TRBJ2-5, with TRBD2 as a possible D gene (5 bases). The V gene's germline CDR1 is SGHAT and CDR2 FQNNGV. The CDR3 has 13 residues. The V end lost 5 bases, the J end lost 1 base, and 8 bases lay between the germline ends. CDR3 in DNA: TGTGCCAGCAGCCAGGACTTCCAAGAGACCCAGTACTTC. Amino acids: CASSQDFQETQYF.

This chain joins TRBV4-2 and TRBJ2-1; the match to TRBD2 covers 11 bases. CDR1 LGHNA and CDR2 YNFKEQ come from the germline V gene. The CDR3 has 15 amino acids. The trim removed 6 bases at V and 5 bases at J, leaving 6 bases unmatched. CDR3 sequence reads: CASSPTGLADNEQFF. The CDR3 bases are TGTGCCAGCAGTCCCACGGGACTAGCGGACAATGAGCAGTTCTTC.

In its sample, this clone was seen a few times. This chain joins TRBV2 and TRBJ2-7; tentatively, D is TRBD1 (6 bases). Trimming removed 6 bases from V and 4 bases from J, with 10 bases in between. The CDR3 covers 12 residues. Germline CDR1 reads SNHLY; CDR2 reads FYNNEI. CDR3 sequence: CASRTQGYEQYF. The CDR3 DNA is TGTGCCAGCAGGACCCAGGGGTACGAGCAGTACTTC.

The chain is built from TRBV10-3 and TRBJ2-3; no clear D. This CDR3 comprises 11 residues. V lost 10 bases and J lost 3, with 8 bases in between. Germline CDR1 ENHRY, CDR2 SYGVKD. This CDR3 reads CATKQTDTQYF. CDR3 bases: TGTGCCACCAAGCAGACAGATACGCAGTATTTT.

V is TRBV7-3 and J is TRBJ2-5; D unresolved. Trimming stripped 5 bases from V and 0 bases from J, with 13 bases between. Germline loops: CDR1 SGHTA, CDR2 FQGTGA. The CDR3 spans 15 residues. CDR3 nucleotide sequence: TGTGCCAGCAGCCTGGGAAGATTATACCAAGAGACCCAGTACTTC. This sequence encodes CASSLGRLYQETQYF.

This clone has only a few counts. J is TRBJ2-7 and V is TRBV7-2; 7 bases match TRBD2. The CDR3 covers 13 residues. CDR1 and CDR2 (germline): SGHTA, FQGNSA. V dropped 1 base and J dropped 6; count of bases not matched to a gene: 3. The CDR3 DNA is TGTGCCAGCAGCTTAGTCGGCGGGAGCGAGCAGTACTTC. It is translated as CASSLVGGSEQYF.

The V gene is TRBV5-4, the J gene TRBJ2-5, with D perhaps TRBD2 (6 bases). V was clipped by 4 bases and J by 1 base, with 17 bases between them. In germline, CDR1 is SGHNT, CDR2 YYREEE (reference sequence). The CDR3 totals 16 residues. CDR3 sequence (DNA): TGTGCCAGCAGCCCAGTCCCGGCGGGGACCCAAGAGACCCAGTACTTC. This codes for CASSPVPAGTQETQYF. Based on the CDR3 plus reference TRBV5-4 and TRBJ2-5, the full variable domain is ETGVTQSPTHLIKTRGQQVTLRCSSQSGHNTVSWYQQALGQGPQFIFQYYREEENGRGNFPPRFSGLQFPNYSSELNVNALELDDSALYLCASSPVPAGTQETQYFGPGTRLLVL.

The rearrangement links TRBV6-5 to TRBJ1-2; 7 nucleotides line up with TRBD1. The CDR3 totals 13 residues. The junction had 8 bases not matched to a gene; V was cut back by 5 bases and J by 8 bases. Per germline, CDR1 MNHEY and CDR2 SVGAGI. CDR3 amino acids: CASSATGVGGYTF. The CDR3 nucleotides read TGTGCCAGCAGTGCTACAGGGGTCGGCGGCTACACCTTC.

In this sample, this clone turned up a few times. The V and J genes are TRBV5-1 and TRBJ1-3; weak D call: TRBD1 (5 bases). The V gene lost 0 bases and the J gene lost 1 base, with 14 bases spanning the gap. The CDR3 contains 17 residues. The V gene's germline CDR1 is SGHRS and CDR2 YFSETQ. For the CDR3, the DNA is TGCGCCAGCAGCTTGGCCCCGACAGTAAGGTCTGGAAACACCATATATTTT. Residues: CASSLAPTVRSGNTIYF.

Only one count was recorded for this clone. The J gene is TRBJ2-2, the V gene TRBV19, with no clear D. V lost 5 bases and J 6 bases, leaving 31 bases between the germline ends. Germline values: CDR1 LNHDA, CDR2 SQIVND (reference sequence). The CDR3 extends over 20 amino acids. The CDR3 spells CASSPRRSTGLGYVSGELFF. Written as DNA, the CDR3 is TGTGCCAGTAGTCCCCGTCGATCGACTGGGCTGGGTTATGTATCCGGGGAGCTGTTTTTT. The complete variable domain, with remaining parts taken from reference TRBV19 and TRBJ2-2, reads DGGITQSPKYLFRKEGQNVTLSCEQNLNHDAMYWYRQDPGQGLRLIYYSQIVNDFQKGDIAEGYSVSREKKESFPLTVTSAQKNPTAFYLCASSPRRSTGLGYVSGELFFGEGSRLTVL.

The V and J genes are TRBV5-1 and TRBJ1-2; D possibly corresponds to TRBD1 (6 bases). Looked up from germline, CDR1 is SGHRS and CDR2 is YFSETQ. The CDR3 covers 15 residues. V was pared by 5 bases and J by 8 bases, with 22 bases between. The CDR3, as DNA: TGCGCCAGCAGGCAATCCCTAGTGGGGACATACGGCTACACCTTC. Residues: CASRQSLVGTYGYTF.

This chain joins TRBV7-6 and TRBJ2-7, with TRBD2 matching over 9 bases. This CDR3 has 15 residues. From germline, CDR1 is SGHVS and CDR2 FNYEAQ. V trimming: 5 bases; J trimming: 6 bases; junction bases outside the gene matches: 11. CDR3 protein: CASSPQAGGRGEQYF. Written as DNA, the CDR3 is TGTGCCAGCAGCCCCCAGGCGGGAGGGCGGGGCGAGCAGTACTTC.

The rearrangement links TRBV21-1 to TRBJ1-1; the D call TRBD1 from the table was never checked on the DNA. TRBV21-1 constitutes a pseudogene. The CDR3 is 14 residues long. This CDR3 is CASSTSTGNTEAFF. CDR3 DNA sequence: TGTGCCAGCAGCACCTCGACAGGAAACACTGAAGCTTTCTTT.

This clone has only one observation. The J gene is TRBJ2-1, the V gene TRBV7-9; 9 bases agree with TRBD2. The junction had 5 bases not matched to a gene; V was cut back by 1 base and J by 4 bases. CDR1 and CDR2 (germline): SEHNR, FQNEAQ (reference sequence). CDR3 length: 16 residues. This chain's CDR3 is CASSLVAGVGYNEQFF. Here the CDR3 DNA reads TGTGCCAGCAGCTTAGTAGCGGGAGTGGGATACAATGAGCAGTTCTTC.

V gene TRBV15 combines with J gene TRBJ1-5; weak D call: TRBD1 (5 bases). V lost 3 bases and J lost 3, with 12 bases in between. Germline V lookup: CDR1 LNHNV, CDR2 YYDKDF (reference sequence). The CDR3 runs to 15 residues. The CDR3 coding sequence is TGTGCCACCAGCAGGGGGACGGACAACAATCAGCCCCAGCATTTT. Its translation is CATSRGTDNNQPQHF.

The genes are TRBV19 and TRBJ2-5; 9 bases agree with TRBD2. Trimming took 10 bases from V and 4 from J; bases not matched to a gene: 13. CDR3 size: 15 residues. Germline assignment: CDR1 LNHDA and CDR2 SQIVND (reference sequence). CDR3 nucleotides: TGTGCCACCAACGCCGATCGGACTAGCGCAGAGACCCAGTACTTC. This encodes CATNADRTSAETQYF.

This clone was picked up one time. V and J are TRBV14 and TRBJ2-1, with TRBD2 as a possible D gene (6 bases). The CDR3 length is 14 residues. Germline lookup yields CDR1 SGHDN and CDR2 FVKESK. Trimming stripped 2 bases from V and 10 bases from J, with 15 bases between. The CDR3: CASSQHGGRDEQFF. The CDR3 DNA is TGTGCCAGCAGCCAACACGGAGGGAGAGACGAGCAGTTCTTC.